This T cell receptor beta chain appears in the sequencing data of a study of blood T cells in healthy people across ages. This clonotype has a count of ten or more. The CDR3 is 14 residues long. Germline V gene data show CDR1 as SGHTA and CDR2 as FQGNSA. V dropped 2 bases and J dropped 9 bases, with 17 bases sitting between them. A J-beta primer mix and a sample-barcoded 5' primer were used in a second PCR of roughly 6 to 11 cycles. At least 3 million CDR3-containing paired-end reads were obtained per sample. From the 5' RACE reads, TCRdb called clonotypes with MiXCR, one entry per CDR3 protein. The sample carries 900,000 to 950,000 distinct CDR3 sequences, just under 30% recorded once. A further study also used this sample, focusing on T cells of mothers and their children.

The TCR was taken from a middle-aged woman in good health. The chain employs TRBV7-2 and TRBJ2-7, with D maybe TRBD2 (6 bases). The sequencing input was blood. The CDR3 DNA reads as TGTGCCAGCAGCTTAAATCGACCGCTCGGGGGGCAGTACTTC. Protein: CASSLNRPLGGQYF.